This T cell receptor beta chain was documented in a study of cytomegalovirus exposure and HLA in healthy donors. Whole-study context: Earlier, 180 million or so T cells were analyzed, and 90 million to 120 million unique TCR beta sequences were found among them.

Participants comprised healthy donors of bone marrow. PCR used 60 Vbeta primers and 13 Jbeta primers. Using immunoSEQ multiplex PCR, the repertoire was profiled, and TCRdb retains in-frame clones only, with some absent. In the table there are under 200,000 clones, about two thirds of which are singletons. A note on this clone: Its antigen is unknown.

Notes on the study in general: For most TCR beta V segments, an earlier analysis put the productive rate at about 87% or about 30% of the time.

The receptor was isolated from a woman aged 18-35 years in good health and CMV-seropositive. Sequenced input: PBMCs.

This CDR3 reads CASSLQGRSSYEQYF. Here the CDR3 DNA reads TGTGCCAGCTCACTACAGGGTAGGTCCTCCTACGAGCAGTACTTC. V gene TRBV18 combines with J gene TRBJ2-7; possible D gene TRBD1, 6 bases. Germline CDR1 KGHSH, CDR2 LQKENI. The CDR3 totals 15 residues. The V end was cut by 4 bases, the J end by 0 bases, with 13 bases between.